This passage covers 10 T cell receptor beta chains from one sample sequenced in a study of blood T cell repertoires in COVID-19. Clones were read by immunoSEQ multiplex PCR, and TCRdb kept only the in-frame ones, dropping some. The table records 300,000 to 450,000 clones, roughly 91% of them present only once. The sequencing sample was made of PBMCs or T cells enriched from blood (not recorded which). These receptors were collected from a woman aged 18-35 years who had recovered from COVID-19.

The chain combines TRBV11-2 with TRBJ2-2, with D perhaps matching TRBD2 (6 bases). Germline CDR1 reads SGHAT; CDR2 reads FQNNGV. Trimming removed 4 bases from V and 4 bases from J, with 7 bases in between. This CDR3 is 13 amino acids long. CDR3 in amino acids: CASSWDFTGELFF. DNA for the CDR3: TGTGCCAGCAGCTGGGACTTCACCGGGGAGCTGTTTTTT.

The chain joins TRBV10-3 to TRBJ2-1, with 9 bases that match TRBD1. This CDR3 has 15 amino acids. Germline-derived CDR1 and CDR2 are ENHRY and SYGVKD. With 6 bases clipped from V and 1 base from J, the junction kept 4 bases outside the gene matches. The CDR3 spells CAIRRTGVSYNEQFF. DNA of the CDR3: TGTGCCATCAGGCGGACAGGGGTTTCCTACAATGAGCAGTTCTTC.

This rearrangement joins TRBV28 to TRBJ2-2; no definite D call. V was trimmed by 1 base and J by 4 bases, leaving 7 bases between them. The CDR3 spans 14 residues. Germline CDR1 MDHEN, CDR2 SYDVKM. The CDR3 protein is CASSLSRSTGELFF. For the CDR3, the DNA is TGTGCCAGCAGTTTATCGAGGAGCACCGGGGAGCTGTTTTTT.

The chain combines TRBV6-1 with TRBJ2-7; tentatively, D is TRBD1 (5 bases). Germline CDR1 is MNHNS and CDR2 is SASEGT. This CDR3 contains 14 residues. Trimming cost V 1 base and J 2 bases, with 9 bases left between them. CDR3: CASSEEWTTYEQYF. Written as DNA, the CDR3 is TGTGCCAGCAGTGAAGAATGGACAACCTACGAGCAGTACTTC.

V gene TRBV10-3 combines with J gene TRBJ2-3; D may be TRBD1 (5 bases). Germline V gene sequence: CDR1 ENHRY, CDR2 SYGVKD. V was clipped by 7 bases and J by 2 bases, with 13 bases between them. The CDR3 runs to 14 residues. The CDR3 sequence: CAIKNAGPTDTQYF. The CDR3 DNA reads TGTGCCATCAAGAATGCAGGGCCCACAGATACGCAGTATTTT.

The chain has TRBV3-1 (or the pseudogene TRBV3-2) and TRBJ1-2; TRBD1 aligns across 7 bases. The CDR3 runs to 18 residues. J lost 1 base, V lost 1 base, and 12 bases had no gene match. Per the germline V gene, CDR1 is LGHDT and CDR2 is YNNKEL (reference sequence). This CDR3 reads CASSQGQGKRLVNYGYTF. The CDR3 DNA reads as TGTGCCAGCAGCCAAGGACAGGGAAAAAGGCTAGTTAACTATGGCTACACCTTC.

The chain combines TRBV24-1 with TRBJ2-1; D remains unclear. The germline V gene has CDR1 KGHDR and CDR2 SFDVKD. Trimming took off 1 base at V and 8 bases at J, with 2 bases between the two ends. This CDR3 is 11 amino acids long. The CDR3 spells CATSDFDEQFF. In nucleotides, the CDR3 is TGTGCCACCAGTGATTTCGATGAGCAGTTCTTC.

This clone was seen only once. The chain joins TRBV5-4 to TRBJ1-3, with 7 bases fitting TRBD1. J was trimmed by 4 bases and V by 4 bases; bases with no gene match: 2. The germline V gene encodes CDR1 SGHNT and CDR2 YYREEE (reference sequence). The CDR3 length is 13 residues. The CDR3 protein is CASSRQGGNTIYF. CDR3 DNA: TGTGCCAGCAGCAGACAGGGAGGAAACACCATATATTTT. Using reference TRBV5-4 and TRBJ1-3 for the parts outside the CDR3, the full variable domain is ETGVTQSPTHLIKTRGQQVTLRCSSQSGHNTVSWYQQALGQGPQFIFQYYREEENGRGNFPPRFSGLQFPNYSSELNVNALELDDSALYLCASSRQGGNTIYFGEGSWLTVV.

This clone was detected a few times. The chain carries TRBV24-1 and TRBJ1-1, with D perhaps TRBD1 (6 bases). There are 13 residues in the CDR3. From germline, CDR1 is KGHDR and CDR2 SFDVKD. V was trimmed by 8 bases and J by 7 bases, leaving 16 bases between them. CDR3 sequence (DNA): TGTGCCACCACCCCTGGACAGTCTTGTGAAGCTTTCTTT. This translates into CATTPGQSCEAFF.

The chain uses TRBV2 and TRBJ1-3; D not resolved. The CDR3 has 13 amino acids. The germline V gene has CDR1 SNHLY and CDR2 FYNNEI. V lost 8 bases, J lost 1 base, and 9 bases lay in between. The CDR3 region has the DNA TGTGCCAGCCCCGGTTCTTCTGGAAACACCATATATTTT. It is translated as CASPGSSGNTIYF.